The 12 T cell receptor beta chains reported below all come from one sample, sequenced in a study of OX40 agonist ivuxolimab in advanced cancers. TCRdb's copy holds only in-frame clones and misses some; the assay was immunoSEQ multiplex PCR. Among roughly 100,000 clones listed, 90% to 95% were seen once. The sample here was CD4+ or CD8+ T cells sorted from blood, taken in a trial of the OX40 agonist ivuxolimab. Receptor source: an adult with an advanced solid tumor such as melanoma, head and neck, liver or kidney cancer.

The rearrangement uses TRBV6-1 and TRBJ1-2; perhaps TRBD1 as D (5 bases). This CDR3 region has 14 residues. V shed 1 base and J shed 0 bases, with 6 bases lying between them. Germline V CDR1 and CDR2: MNHNS, SASEGT. The CDR3 DNA is TGTGCCAGCAGTGAAGGGGGGACTAACTATGGCTACACCTTC. It encodes CASSEGGTNYGYTF.

This chain connects TRBV6-6 to TRBJ1-3, with no clear D. This CDR3 contains 14 residues. V shed 3 bases and J shed 2 bases, with 8 bases lying between them. Germline CDR1 reads MNHNY; CDR2 reads SVGAGI (reference sequence). DNA of the CDR3: TGTGCCAGCAGTTATGCGACCCCTGGAAACACCATATATTTT. It yields the protein CASSYATPGNTIYF.

A remark on this clone: One junction end disagrees with the germline gene, perhaps due to a read error. The sample holds other DNA sequences that translate to the same CDR3. The genes are TRBV2 and TRBJ2-1; the match to TRBD2 covers 7 bases. The CDR3 runs 16 residues. CDR1 is SNHLY, CDR2 FYNNEI, per germline. The CDR3 DNA reads as TGTGCTAGCAGTAACCAACTAGCGAGAAACTACAATGAGCAGTTCTTC. Amino acid sequence: CASSNQLARNYNEQFF.

The rearrangement uses TRBV29-1 and TRBJ2-1, with unresolved D. The V gene lost 1 base and the J gene lost 5 bases, with 12 bases spanning the gap. The length of the CDR3 is 14 residues. Germline lookup yields CDR1 SQVTM and CDR2 ANQGSEA. This chain's CDR3 is CSVEVAWQNNEQFF. The CDR3 bases are TGCAGCGTTGAAGTTGCTTGGCAGAACAATGAGCAGTTCTTC.

The chain has TRBV4-1 and TRBJ1-1; D call uncertain. CDR1 MGHRA and CDR2 YSYEKL come from the germline V gene. The CDR3 spans 15 residues. V lost 1 base to trimming and J lost 2 bases, with 11 bases between them. CDR3 nucleotide sequence: TGCGCCAGCAGCCAAGGTCGGACGGCTAACACTGAAGCTTTCTTT. It encodes CASSQGRTANTEAFF.

This chain joins TRBV6-1 and TRBJ1-6, with D possibly being TRBD1 (5 bases). The CDR3 contains 15 residues. V was trimmed by 2 bases and J by 9 bases, leaving 14 bases between them. From germline, CDR1 is MNHNS and CDR2 SASEGT. The CDR3 nucleotides read TGTGCCAGCAGTGAACAGGGCAGGGAATTTTCACCCCTCCACTTT. Protein product: CASSEQGREFSPLHF.

This clone has just one count. The genes are TRBV19 and TRBJ2-3; 8 bases are a match to TRBD1. Germline CDR1 reads LNHDA; CDR2 reads SQIVND (reference sequence). V trimming: 4 bases; J trimming: 3 bases; junction bases outside the gene matches: 9. The CDR3 totals 16 residues. The DNA for the CDR3 is TGTGCCAGTAGTACCAGGCGACAGGGGAATACAGATACGCAGTATTTT. This sequence encodes CASSTRRQGNTDTQYF.

The CDR3 coding sequence is TGTGCCAGCAGCCATGGACAGGGGAGGTCTGGGGCCAACGTCCTGACTTTC. It yields the protein CASSHGQGRSGANVLTF. The rearrangement joins TRBV14 to TRBJ2-6, with 9 bases aligning to TRBD1. V shed 3 bases and J 1 base; nucleotides not matched to a gene: 4. This CDR3 spans 17 amino acids. Germline loops: CDR1 SGHDN, CDR2 FVKESK. Drawing the rest from reference TRBV14 and TRBJ2-6, the complete variable domain is EAGVTQFPSHSVIEKGQTVTLRCDPISGHDNLYWYRRVMGKEIKFLLHFVKESKQDESGMPNNRFLAERTGGTYSTLKVQPAELEDSGVYFCASSHGQGRSGANVLTFGAGSRLTVL.

This sequence joins TRBV15 and TRBJ1-2, with D tentatively TRBD1 (5 bases). Trimming pared 1 base from V and 4 bases from J, leaving 10 bases between. This CDR3 contains 14 residues. Germline V gene sequence: CDR1 LNHNV, CDR2 YYDKDF (reference sequence). CDR3 bases: TGTGCCACCAGCAGAGGGAGGGACGGCTATGGCTACACCTTC. This encodes CATSRGRDGYGYTF.

The rearrangement uses TRBV5-1 and TRBJ1-1; D might be TRBD1 (5 bases). The CDR3 has 14 amino acids. V was cut by 0 bases and J by 2 bases, with 8 bases left in between. CDR1 SGHRS and CDR2 YFSETQ come from the germline V gene. This chain's CDR3 is CASSLVTANTEAFF. The CDR3 coding sequence is TGCGCCAGCAGCTTGGTGACAGCAAACACTGAAGCTTTCTTT.

This clone was seen a few times. This chain links TRBV4-3 with TRBJ1-5, with D possibly TRBD1 on 5 matching bases. The V gene lost 0 bases and the J gene lost 6 bases, with 12 bases spanning the gap. Germline CDR1 LGHNA, CDR2 YSLEER. The CDR3 is 15 amino acids. The CDR3, as DNA: TGCGCCAGCAGCCAAGATTGGAGGGGTAGTCAGCCCCAGCATTTT. It encodes CASSQDWRGSQPQHF.

V usage is TRBV4-2 and J usage is TRBJ2-5, with D tentatively TRBD1 or TRBD2 (5 bases each). The germline CDR1 and CDR2 sequences are LGHNA and YNFKEQ. The V end lost 7 bases, the J end lost 0 bases, and 18 bases lay between the germline ends. The CDR3 contains 16 residues. The DNA for the CDR3 is TGTGCCAGCAAGTCGCTATGGGGGTTCGACCAAGAGACCCAGTACTTC. Translated, it gives CASKSLWGFDQETQYF.